The following is a TCR beta chain sequence with its context. Its antigen is not known. This record comes from a study of cytomegalovirus exposure and HLA in healthy donors. Study details: Genotyping showed roughly 81% of 398 donors falling in the Caucasian-associated ancestry cluster.

Notes on the study in general: A few CMV-associated chains were confirmed in vitro to be specific for CMV antigens.

V was cut by 5 bases and J by 2 bases, with 9 bases left in between. This CDR3 has 13 residues. Germline CDR1 and CDR2: MNHEY and SMNVEV (reference sequence). The PCR had 60 Vbeta and 13 Jbeta primers. Only in-frame clones appear in the TCRdb table, and some are missing; sequencing was by immunoSEQ multiplex PCR. The sample contains about 160,000 clones, 60% to 80% of which appear only once. Sample: PBMCs. This clonotype was obtained from a man aged 25 to 40 in good health and CMV-seropositive. The rearrangement links TRBV27 to TRBJ1-2, with a tentative D call TRBD1 (5 bases). This CDR3 is CASSPRQNYGYTF. CDR3 nucleotide sequence: TGTGCCAGCAGTCCCAGACAGAACTATGGCTACACCTTC.